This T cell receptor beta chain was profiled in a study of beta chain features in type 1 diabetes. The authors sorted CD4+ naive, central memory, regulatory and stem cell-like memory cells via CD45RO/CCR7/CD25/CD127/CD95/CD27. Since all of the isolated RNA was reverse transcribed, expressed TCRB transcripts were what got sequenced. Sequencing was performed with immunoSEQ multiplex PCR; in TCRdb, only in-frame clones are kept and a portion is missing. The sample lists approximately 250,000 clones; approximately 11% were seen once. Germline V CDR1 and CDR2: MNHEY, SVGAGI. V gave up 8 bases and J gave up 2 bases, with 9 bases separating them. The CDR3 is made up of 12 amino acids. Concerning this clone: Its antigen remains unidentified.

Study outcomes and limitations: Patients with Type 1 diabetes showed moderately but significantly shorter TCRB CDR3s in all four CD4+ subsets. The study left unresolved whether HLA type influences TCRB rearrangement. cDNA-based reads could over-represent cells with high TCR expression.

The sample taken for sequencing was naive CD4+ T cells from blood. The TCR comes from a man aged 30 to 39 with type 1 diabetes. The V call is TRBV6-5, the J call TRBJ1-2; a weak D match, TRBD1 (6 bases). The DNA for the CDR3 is TGTGCCAGCCGGGGGGGCAACTATGGCTACACCTTC. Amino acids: CASRGGNYGYTF.